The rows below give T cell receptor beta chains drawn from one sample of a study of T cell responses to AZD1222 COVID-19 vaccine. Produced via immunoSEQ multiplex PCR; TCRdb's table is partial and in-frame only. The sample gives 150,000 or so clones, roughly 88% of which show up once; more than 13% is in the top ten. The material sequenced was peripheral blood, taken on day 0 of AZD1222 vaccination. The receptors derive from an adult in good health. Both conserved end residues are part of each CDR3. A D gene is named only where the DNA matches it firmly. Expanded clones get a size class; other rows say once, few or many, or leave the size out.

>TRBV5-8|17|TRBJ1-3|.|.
TGTGCCAGCAGCTTGGGAGGCCTTTTTTTCTCTGGAAACACCATATATTTT
CASSLGGLFFSGNTIYF
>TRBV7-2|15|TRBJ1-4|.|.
TGTGCCAGCAGCTCAATCCCAGGGTTTAATGAAAAACTGTTTTTT
CASSSIPGFNEKLFF
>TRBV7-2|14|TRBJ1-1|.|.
TGTGCCAGCAGCCCCAGTTGGGGGAACACTGAAGCTTTCTTT
CASSPSWGNTEAFF
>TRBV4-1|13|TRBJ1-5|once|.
TGCGCCAGCAGCATCGGGTACAATCAGCCCCAGCATTTT
CASSIGYNQPQHF
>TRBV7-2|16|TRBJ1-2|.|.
TGTGCCAGCAGCTCCGGGCCCGCGTGGGGCTTTTATGGCTACACCTTC
CASSSGPAWGFYGYTF
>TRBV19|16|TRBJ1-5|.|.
TGTGCCAGTAGTATATCTAGACGGGGGTCTAATCAGCCCCAGCATTTT
CASSISRRGSNQPQHF
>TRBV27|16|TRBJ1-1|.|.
TGTGCCAGCAGTTTCGGCCCGATTGAGGGGAACACTGAAGCTTTCTTT
CASSFGPIEGNTEAFF
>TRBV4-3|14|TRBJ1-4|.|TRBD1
TGCGCCAGCAGCCAAGGGACAGGGGATGAAAAACTGTTTTTT
CASSQGTGDEKLFF
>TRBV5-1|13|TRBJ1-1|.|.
TGCGCCAGCAGCCGAGACAGAAACACTGAAGCTTTCTTT
CASSRDRNTEAFF
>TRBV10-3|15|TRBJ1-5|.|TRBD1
TGTGCCATAGGGACAGGGGGAGAAAACGATCAGCCCCAGCATTTT
CAIGTGGENDQPQHF
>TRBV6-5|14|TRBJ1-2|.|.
TGTGCCAGCAGTTCTACGGGACTCACGGTTGGCTACACCTTC
CASSSTGLTVGYTF
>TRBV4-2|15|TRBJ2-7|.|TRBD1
TGTGCCAGCAGCCCTGGGGACAGGGACTCCTACGAGCAGTACTTC
CASSPGDRDSYEQYF
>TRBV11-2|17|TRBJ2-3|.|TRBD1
TGTGCCAGCAGCTCTATTAGGGGACAGGGGTTGACAGATACGCAGTATTTT
CASSSIRGQGLTDTQYF
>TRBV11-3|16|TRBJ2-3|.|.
TGTGCCAGCAGCCTCGGGACAACTCCAAGCACAGATACGCAGTATTTT
CASSLGTTPSTDTQYF
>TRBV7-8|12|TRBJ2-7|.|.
TGTGCCAGCAGCCCAGTCGCGGGAGAGCAGTACTTC
CASSPVAGEQYF
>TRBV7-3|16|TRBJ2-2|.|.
TGTGCCAGCAGCTTAACTTCGGGAGCGGACACCGGGGAGCTGTTTTTT
CASSLTSGADTGELFF
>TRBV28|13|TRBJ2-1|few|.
TGTGCCAGCCATGGGCGGCCCTACAATGAGCAGTTCTTC
CASHGRPYNEQFF
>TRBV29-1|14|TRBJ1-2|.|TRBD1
TGCAGCGTTGTTATCACAGGGGGCGCCTATGGCTACACCTTC
CSVVITGGAYGYTF
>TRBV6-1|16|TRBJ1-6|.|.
TGTGCCAGCAGGGAAATCACTTCGGGGGGCCATTCACCCCTCCACTTT
CASREITSGGHSPLHF
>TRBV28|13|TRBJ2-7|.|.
TGTGCCAGCAGTTCCTGGATATCCTACGAGCAGTACTTC
CASSSWISYEQYF
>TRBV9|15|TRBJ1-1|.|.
TGTGCCAGCAGCGTAGACGGCCGCAGGGTTACTGAAGCTTTCTTT
CASSVDGRRVTEAFF
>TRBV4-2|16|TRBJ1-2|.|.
TGTGCCAGCAGCCAAGATTTGGATCCACCCAGGTATGGCTACACCTTC
CASSQDLDPPRYGYTF
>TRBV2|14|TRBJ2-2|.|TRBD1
TGTGCCAGCACTAGGACAGGCCCCACCGGGGAGCTGTTTTTT
CASTRTGPTGELFF
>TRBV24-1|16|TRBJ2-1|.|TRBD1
TGTGCCACCAGTGATCCCGGGACAGGGGAGAACAATGAGCAGTTCTTC
CATSDPGTGENNEQFF
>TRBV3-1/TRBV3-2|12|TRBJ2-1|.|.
TGTGCCAGCAGCCAAGCAGAGGGCCCCCAGTTCTTC
CASSQAEGPQFF
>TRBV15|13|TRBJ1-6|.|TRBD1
TGTGCCACCAGCTTCCGGGACAGGGCGCCCCTCCACTTT
CATSFRDRAPLHF
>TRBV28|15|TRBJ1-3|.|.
TGTGCCAGCAGTTTAGACCCCGGGGGTGGAAACACCATATATTTT
CASSLDPGGGNTIYF
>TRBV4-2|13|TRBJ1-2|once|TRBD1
TGTGCCAGCAGCCAACCCCGGGACAGGAGTGTCACCTTC
CASSQPRDRSVTF
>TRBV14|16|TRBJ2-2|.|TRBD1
TGTGCCAGCAGCCAACTCGGGACAGGGGGCATCGGGGAGCTGTTTTTT
CASSQLGTGGIGELFF
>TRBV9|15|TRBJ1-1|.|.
TGTGCCAGCAGCCCCCTCTCTAAGCCGAACACTGAAGCTTTCTTT
CASSPLSKPNTEAFF
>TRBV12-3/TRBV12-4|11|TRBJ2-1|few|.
TGTGCCAGCAGTTGGGGGACTGAGCAGTTCTTC
CASSWGTEQFF
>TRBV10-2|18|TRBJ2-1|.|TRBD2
TGCGCCGGCAGTGCGCTGCGTTTACTAGCGGGGGGGAGCAATGAGCAGTTCTTC
CAGSALRLLAGGSNEQFF
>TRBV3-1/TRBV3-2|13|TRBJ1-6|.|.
TGTGCCAGCAGCTTGAACAGGGATTCACCCCTCCACTTT
CASSLNRDSPLHF
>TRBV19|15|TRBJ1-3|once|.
TGTGCCAGTAGTATCAAGGGAACAGAGGGAAACACCATATATTTT
CASSIKGTEGNTIYF
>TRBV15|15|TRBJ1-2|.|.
TGTGCCACCAGCAGAGATTTTTCCAGGGGAAATGGCTACACCTTC
CATSRDFSRGNGYTF
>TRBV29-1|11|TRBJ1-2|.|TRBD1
TGCAGCGGAACGACAGGGTATGGCTACACCTTC
CSGTTGYGYTF
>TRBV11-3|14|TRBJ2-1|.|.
TGTGCCAGCAGCTTAGATGTAGGGAATAACGAGCAGTTCTTC
CASSLDVGNNEQFF
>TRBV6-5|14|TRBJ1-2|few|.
TGTGCCAGCAGTCACTCCGGGACACGTTATGGCTACACCTTC
CASSHSGTRYGYTF
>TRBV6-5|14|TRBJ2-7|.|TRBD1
TGTGCCAGCACCCGGAACAGGGGCTCCTACGAGCAGTACTTC
CASTRNRGSYEQYF
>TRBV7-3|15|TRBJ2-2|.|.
TGTGCCAGCAGCTTAACCGGAACAGTGACCGGGGAGCTGTTTTTT
CASSLTGTVTGELFF
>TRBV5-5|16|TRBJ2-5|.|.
TGTGCCAGCAGACCGGGCCCGGGAGCTACCCAAGAGACCCAGTACTTC
CASRPGPGATQETQYF
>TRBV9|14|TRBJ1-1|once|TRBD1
TGTGCCAGCAGCGTAGATGGACAGGGGGCAGAAGCTTTCTTT
CASSVDGQGAEAFF
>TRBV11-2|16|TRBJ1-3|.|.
TGTGCCAGCAGCTCGACTATAGGCGGCTCTGGAAACACCATATATTTT
CASSSTIGGSGNTIYF
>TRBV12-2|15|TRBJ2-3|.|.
TGTGCAAGTCGCCCCGGGGGGCACGGCACAGATACGCAGTATTTT
CASRPGGHGTDTQYF
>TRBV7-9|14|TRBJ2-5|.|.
TGTGCCAGCAGCTGGTCCGCGGGGCAAGAGACCCAGTACTTC
CASSWSAGQETQYF
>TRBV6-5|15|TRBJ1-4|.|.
TGTGCCAGCAGTCGGGACGCCTCAACTAATGAAAAACTGTTTTTT
CASSRDASTNEKLFF
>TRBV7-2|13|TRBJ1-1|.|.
TGTGCCAGCAGGGCCGGGGTGAACACTGAAGCTTTCTTT
CASRAGVNTEAFF
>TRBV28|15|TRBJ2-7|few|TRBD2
TGTGCCAGCAGTACCGCCGGAGCGGGGTTAAACGAGCAGTACTTC
CASSTAGAGLNEQYF
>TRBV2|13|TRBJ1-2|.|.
TGTGCCAGCAGACGGGACATCTCCTATGGCTACACCTTC
CASRRDISYGYTF
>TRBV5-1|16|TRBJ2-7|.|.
TGCGCCAGCAGCTTGGCCGATTCAGGGTGGACCTACGAGCAGTACTTC
CASSLADSGWTYEQYF
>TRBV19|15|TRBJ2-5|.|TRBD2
TGTGCCAGTAGTATGCGCGGGGGGGTTCAAGAGACCCAGTACTTC
CASSMRGGVQETQYF
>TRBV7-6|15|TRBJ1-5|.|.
TGTGCCAGCAGCTCAATGTCGGGTAGCAATCAGCCCCAGCATTTT
CASSSMSGSNQPQHF
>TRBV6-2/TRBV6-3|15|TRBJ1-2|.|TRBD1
TGTGCCAGCAGTTTGCTGGCCGGGACAGGATATGGCTACACCTTC
CASSLLAGTGYGYTF